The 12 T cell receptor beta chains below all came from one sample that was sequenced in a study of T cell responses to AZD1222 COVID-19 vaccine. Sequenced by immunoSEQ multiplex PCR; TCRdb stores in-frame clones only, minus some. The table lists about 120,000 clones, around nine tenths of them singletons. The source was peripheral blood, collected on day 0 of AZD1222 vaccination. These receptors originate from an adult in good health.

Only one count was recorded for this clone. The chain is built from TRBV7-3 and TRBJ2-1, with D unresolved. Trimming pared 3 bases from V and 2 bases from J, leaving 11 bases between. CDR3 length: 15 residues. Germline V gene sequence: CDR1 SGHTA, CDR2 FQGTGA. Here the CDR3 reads CASSLGRTPYNEQFF. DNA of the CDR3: TGTGCCAGCAGCTTGGGAAGGACCCCCTACAATGAGCAGTTCTTC.

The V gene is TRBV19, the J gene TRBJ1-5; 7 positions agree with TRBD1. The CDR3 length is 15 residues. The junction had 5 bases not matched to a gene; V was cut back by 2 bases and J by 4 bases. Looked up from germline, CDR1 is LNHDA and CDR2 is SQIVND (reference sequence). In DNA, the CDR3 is TGTGCCAGTAGTATACCCCAGGGGGGGAATCAGCCCCAGCATTTT. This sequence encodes CASSIPQGGNQPQHF.

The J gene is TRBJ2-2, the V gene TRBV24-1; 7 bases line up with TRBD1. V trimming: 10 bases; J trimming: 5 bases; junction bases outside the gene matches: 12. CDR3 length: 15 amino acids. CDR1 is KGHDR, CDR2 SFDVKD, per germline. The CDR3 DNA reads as TGTGCCACGTCTCGGGCAGGGGGTAAAACCGGGGAGCTGTTTTTT. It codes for CATSRAGGKTGELFF.

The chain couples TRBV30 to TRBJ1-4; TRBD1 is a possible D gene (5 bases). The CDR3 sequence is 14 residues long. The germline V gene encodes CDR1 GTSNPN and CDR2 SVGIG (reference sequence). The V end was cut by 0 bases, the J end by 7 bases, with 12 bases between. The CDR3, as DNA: TGTGCCTGGAGTGTAGGCAGGGAGGCTGAAAAACTGTTTTTT. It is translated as CAWSVGREAEKLFF.

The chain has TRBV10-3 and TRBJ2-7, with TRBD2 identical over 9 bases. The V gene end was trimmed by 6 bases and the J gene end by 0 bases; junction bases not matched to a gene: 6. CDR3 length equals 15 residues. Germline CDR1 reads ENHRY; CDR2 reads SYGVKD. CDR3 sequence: CAISPSGASSYEQYF. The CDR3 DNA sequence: TGTGCCATCAGCCCTAGCGGGGCCAGCTCCTACGAGCAGTACTTC.

CDR3 bases: TGTGCTACCAGGGGGGGCATTGAGCAGTTCTTC. Protein product: CATRGGIEQFF. V gene TRBV7-2 combines with J gene TRBJ2-1; D tentatively fits TRBD1 or TRBD2 (7 bases each). The CDR3 has 11 amino acids. CDR1 and CDR2 from the germline V gene are SGHTA and FQGNSA.

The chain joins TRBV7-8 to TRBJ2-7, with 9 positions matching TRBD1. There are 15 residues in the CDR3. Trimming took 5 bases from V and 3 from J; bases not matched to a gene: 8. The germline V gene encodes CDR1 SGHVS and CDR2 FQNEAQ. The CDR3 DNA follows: TGTGCCAGCAGCCCAGGACAGGGGAGGTTCTACGAGCAGTACTTC. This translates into CASSPGQGRFYEQYF.

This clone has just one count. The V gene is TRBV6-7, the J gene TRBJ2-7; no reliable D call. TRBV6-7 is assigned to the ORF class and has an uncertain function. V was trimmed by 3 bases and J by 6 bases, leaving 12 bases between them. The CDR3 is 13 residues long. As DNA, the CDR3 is TGTGCCAGCAGTTATCCATCCCTCTGCGAGCAGTACTTC. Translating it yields CASSYPSLCEQYF.

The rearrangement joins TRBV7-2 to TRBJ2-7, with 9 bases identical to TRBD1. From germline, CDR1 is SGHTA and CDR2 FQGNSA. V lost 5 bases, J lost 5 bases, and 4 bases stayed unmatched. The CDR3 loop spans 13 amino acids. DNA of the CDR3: TGTGCCAGCAGCCAGGACAGGGGCGACGAGCAGTACTTC. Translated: CASSQDRGDEQYF.

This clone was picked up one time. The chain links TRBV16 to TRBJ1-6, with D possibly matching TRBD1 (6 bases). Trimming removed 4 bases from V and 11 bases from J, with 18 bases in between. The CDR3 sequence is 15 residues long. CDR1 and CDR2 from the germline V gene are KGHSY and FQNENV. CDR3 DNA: TGTGCCAGCAGCCCTCGGGGGCAGGGTACGGCACCCCTCCACTTT. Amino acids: CASSPRGQGTAPLHF.

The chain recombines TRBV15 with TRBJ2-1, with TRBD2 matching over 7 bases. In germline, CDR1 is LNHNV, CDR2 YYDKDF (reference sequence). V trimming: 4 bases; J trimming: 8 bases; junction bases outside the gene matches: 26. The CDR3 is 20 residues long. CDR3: CATSTPERRIGRIFIDEQFF. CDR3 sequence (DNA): TGTGCCACCAGCACCCCTGAACGGCGTATCGGGAGGATCTTTATAGATGAGCAGTTCTTC.

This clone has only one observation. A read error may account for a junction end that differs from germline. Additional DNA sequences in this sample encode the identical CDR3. This chain's CDR3 is CASSYESNTEAFF. The CDR3 bases are TGTGCCAGCAGCTACGAATCGAACACCGAAGCTTTCTTT. The chain employs TRBV11-3 and TRBJ1-1; D unclear. Germline V gene sequence: CDR1 SGHNT, CDR2 YENEEA. The CDR3 sequence is 13 residues long.